This TCR beta chain stems from a study of blood T cell repertoires in COVID-19. Study-wide context: Both acute and convalescent COVID-19 samples were obtained from the United States, Italy and Spain. T cells, B-cell-depleted T cells, or PBMCs supplied cDNA or gDNA.

The V end lost 6 bases, the J end lost 7 bases, and 18 bases lay between the germline ends. Germline CDR1 reads SGHNT; CDR2 reads YENEEA. The CDR3 loop spans 15 amino acids. In the source study's methods: Nucleated cell number was recorded as an estimate derived from reference gene primer amplification. Here immunoSEQ multiplex PCR was the method, and the copy in TCRdb shows in-frame clones only, minus some. V, J and clone size are those of that table, while D and trimming were read from the DNA. The table includes fewer than 150,000 clones, around 80% detected once. This chain connects TRBV11-3 to TRBJ2-2, with a weak D call TRBD1 (6 bases). Sequences were obtained from peripheral blood. The sequence derives from a human donor in a cohort sampled during active COVID-19. The CDR3 DNA reads TGTGCCAGCAGATCGGGTACAGGGCGAGGCGGGGAGCTGTTTTTT. This translates into CASRSGTGRGGELFF.